Below, one TCR beta chain is given with its context. This sample stems from a study of T cell changes during pregnancy in multiple sclerosis. V dropped 0 bases and J dropped 0 bases, with 11 bases sitting between them. The CDR3 totals 16 residues. CDR1 is MGHRA, CDR2 YSYEKL, per germline. Sequenced by immunoSEQ multiplex PCR; TCRdb stores in-frame clones only, minus some. The sample comprises 90,000 to 100,000 clones, roughly nine tenths of which are singletons, and less than 2.5% rests with the top ten. V is TRBV4-1 and J is TRBJ1-1; D ambiguous. This TCR was sampled from a female donor in good health, enrolled as a control in a pregnancy study. The material was peripheral blood, obtained after pregnancy. The CDR3 protein is CASSQDPSVMNTEAFF. CDR3 sequence (DNA): TGCGCCAGCAGCCAAGACCCCTCAGTGATGAACACTGAAGCTTTCTTT.